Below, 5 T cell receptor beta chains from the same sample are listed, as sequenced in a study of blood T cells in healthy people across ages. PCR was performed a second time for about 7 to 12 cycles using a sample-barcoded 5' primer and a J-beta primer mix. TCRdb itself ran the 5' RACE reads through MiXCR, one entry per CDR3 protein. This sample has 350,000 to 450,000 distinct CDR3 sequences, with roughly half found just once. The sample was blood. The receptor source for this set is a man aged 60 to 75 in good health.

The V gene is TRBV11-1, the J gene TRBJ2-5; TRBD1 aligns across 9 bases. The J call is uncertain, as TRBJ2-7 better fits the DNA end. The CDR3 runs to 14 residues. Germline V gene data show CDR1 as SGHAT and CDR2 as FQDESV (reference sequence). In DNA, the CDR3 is TGTGCCAGCAGCTCCAGGACAGGGGAGGCCGAGCAGTACTTC. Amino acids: CASSSRTGEAEQYF.

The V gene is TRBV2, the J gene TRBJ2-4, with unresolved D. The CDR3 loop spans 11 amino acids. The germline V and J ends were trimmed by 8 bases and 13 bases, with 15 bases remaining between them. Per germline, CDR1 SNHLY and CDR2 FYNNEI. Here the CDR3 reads CASAIAEEQYF. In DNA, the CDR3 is TGTGCCAGCGCCATAGCAGAAGAGCAGTACTTC.

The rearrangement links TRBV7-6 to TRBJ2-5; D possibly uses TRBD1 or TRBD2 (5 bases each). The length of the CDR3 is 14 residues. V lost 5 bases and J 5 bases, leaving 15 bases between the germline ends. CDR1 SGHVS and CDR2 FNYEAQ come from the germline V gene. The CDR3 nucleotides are TGTGCCAGCAGCCCGAGGGACCATCGGGAGACCCAGTACTTC. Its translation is CASSPRDHRETQYF.

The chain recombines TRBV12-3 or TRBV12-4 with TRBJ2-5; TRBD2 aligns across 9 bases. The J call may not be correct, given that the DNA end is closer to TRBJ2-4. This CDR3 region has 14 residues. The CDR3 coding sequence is TGTGCCAGCAGGACGGTAGCGGGGGCAGACATTCAGTACTTC. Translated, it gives CASRTVAGADIQYF.

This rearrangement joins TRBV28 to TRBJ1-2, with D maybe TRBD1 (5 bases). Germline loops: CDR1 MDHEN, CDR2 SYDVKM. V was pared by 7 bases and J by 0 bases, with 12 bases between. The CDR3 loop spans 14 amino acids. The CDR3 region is CASNGGFANYGYTF. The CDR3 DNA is TGTGCCAGCAACGGGGGTTTCGCTAACTATGGCTACACCTTC.